Listed here are 8 T cell receptor beta chains from one sample, sequenced in a study of cytomegalovirus exposure and HLA in healthy donors. PCR primers comprised 60 Vbeta and 13 Jbeta primers. The protocol was immunoSEQ multiplex PCR, while the TCRdb copy is restricted to in-frame clones and leaves out a portion. The sample includes about 200,000 clones, 79% of them seen just once. The sample taken for sequencing was PBMCs. The receptors here all came from a woman in her 30s in good health and CMV-seropositive.

The CDR3 region is CATSERDRTDTQYF. In nucleotides, the CDR3 is TGTGCCACCTCAGAGCGGGATCGCACAGATACGCAGTATTTT. The rearrangement joins TRBV2 to TRBJ2-3, with 7 bases matching TRBD2. Germline V lookup: CDR1 SNHLY, CDR2 FYNNEI. The length of the CDR3 is 14 residues. V dropped 10 bases and J dropped 1; count of bases not matched to a gene: 8.

The V gene is TRBV7-2, the J gene TRBJ2-3; 7 nucleotides line up with TRBD2. J gave up 2 bases and V 2 bases, and 4 bases lay outside the gene matches. The CDR3 runs 15 residues. The germline V gene has CDR1 SGHTA and CDR2 FQGNSA. Written as DNA, the CDR3 is TGTGCCAGCAGCTTATCCAGCGGGGACACAGATACGCAGTATTTT. Protein: CASSLSSGDTDTQYF.

The gene calls are TRBV5-6 and TRBJ2-5; tentatively, D is TRBD1 (6 bases). Germline V gene data show CDR1 as SGHDT and CDR2 as YYEEEE. This CDR3 is 16 amino acids long. Trimming pared 0 bases from V and 5 bases from J, leaving 17 bases between. The CDR3 nucleotides read TGTGCCAGCAGCTTGGGGGCAGGTCCTAGGGGGGAGACCCAGTACTTC. Its protein product is CASSLGAGPRGETQYF.

The chain carries TRBV5-6 and TRBJ1-2, with D perhaps matching TRBD1 (6 bases). This CDR3 comprises 13 residues. The germline gives CDR1 SGHDT, CDR2 YYEEEE. V was cut by 0 bases and J by 4 bases, with 7 bases left in between. The CDR3 DNA follows: TGTGCCAGCAGCTTGGGGACAGTCTATGGCTACACCTTC. Amino acid sequence: CASSLGTVYGYTF.

The gene calls are TRBV6-1 and TRBJ2-3; D perhaps matches TRBD2 (6 bases). CDR1 MNHNS and CDR2 SASEGT come from the germline V gene. V was trimmed by 6 bases and J by 4 bases, leaving 14 bases between them. There are 14 residues in the CDR3. The CDR3 sequence: CASSRDSRADTQYF. Here the CDR3 DNA reads TGTGCCAGCAGCCGGGACTCAAGGGCAGATACGCAGTATTTT.

The table lists this clone with a count of one. The chain recombines TRBV7-9 with TRBJ1-1, with no clear D. The V gene's germline CDR1 is SEHNR and CDR2 FQNEAQ (reference sequence). Trimming took 1 base from V and 3 from J, leaving 6 bases between them. CDR3 size: 13 residues. The CDR3 reads CASSLGTDTEAFF. As DNA, the CDR3 is TGTGCCAGCAGCTTAGGAACGGACACTGAAGCTTTCTTT.

The genes are TRBV4-3 and TRBJ1-2; maybe TRBD1 (5 bases). This CDR3 contains 16 residues. The V and J ends lost 0 bases and 6 bases respectively, with 17 bases between them. The germline CDR1 and CDR2 sequences are LGHNA and YSLEER. The CDR3 DNA follows: TGCGCCAGCAGCCAAGATAACGGGGGGATCAACCATGGCTACACCTTC. The encoded protein is CASSQDNGGINHGYTF.

The rearrangement links TRBV19 to TRBJ1-1; no firm D call. Trimming took 3 bases from V and 8 from J, leaving 13 bases between them. The germline V gene encodes CDR1 LNHDA and CDR2 SQIVND (reference sequence). The CDR3 is made up of 13 amino acids. The CDR3 DNA reads TGTGCCAGTAGTATCATTCGGGAAGCGGAAGCTTTCTTT. Its protein is CASSIIREAEAFF. Looking up the rest from reference TRBV19 and TRBJ1-1 gives the full variable domain: DGGITQSPKYLFRKEGQNVTLSCEQNLNHDAMYWYRQDPGQGLRLIYYSQIVNDFQKGDIAEGYSVSREKKESFPLTVTSAQKNPTAFYLCASSIIREAEAFFGQGTRLTVV.